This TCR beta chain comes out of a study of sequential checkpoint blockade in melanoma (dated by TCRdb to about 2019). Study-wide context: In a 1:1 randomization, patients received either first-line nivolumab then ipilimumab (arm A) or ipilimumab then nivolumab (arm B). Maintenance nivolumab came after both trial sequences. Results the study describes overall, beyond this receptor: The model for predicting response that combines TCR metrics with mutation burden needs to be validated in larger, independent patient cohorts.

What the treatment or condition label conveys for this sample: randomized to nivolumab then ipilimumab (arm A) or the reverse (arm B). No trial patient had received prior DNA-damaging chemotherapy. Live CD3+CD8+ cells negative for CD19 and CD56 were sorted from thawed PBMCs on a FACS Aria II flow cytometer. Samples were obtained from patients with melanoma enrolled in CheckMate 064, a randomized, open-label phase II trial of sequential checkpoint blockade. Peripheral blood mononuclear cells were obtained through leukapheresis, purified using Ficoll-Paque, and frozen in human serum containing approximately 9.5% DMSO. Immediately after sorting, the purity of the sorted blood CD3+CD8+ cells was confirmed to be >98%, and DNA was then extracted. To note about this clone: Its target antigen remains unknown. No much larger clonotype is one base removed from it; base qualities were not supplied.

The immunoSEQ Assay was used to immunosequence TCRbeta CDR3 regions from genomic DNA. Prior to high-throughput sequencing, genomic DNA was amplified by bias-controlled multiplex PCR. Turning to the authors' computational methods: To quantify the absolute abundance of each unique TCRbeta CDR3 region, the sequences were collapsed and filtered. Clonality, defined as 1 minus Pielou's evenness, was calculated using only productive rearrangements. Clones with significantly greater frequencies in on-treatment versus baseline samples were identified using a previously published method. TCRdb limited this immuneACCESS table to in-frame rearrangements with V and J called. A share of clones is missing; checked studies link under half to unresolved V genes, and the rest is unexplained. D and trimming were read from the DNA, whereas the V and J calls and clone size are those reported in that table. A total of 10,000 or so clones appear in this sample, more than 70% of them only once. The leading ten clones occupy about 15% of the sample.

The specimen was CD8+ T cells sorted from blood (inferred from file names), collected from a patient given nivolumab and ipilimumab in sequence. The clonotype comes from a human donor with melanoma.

At the DNA level, the sequence is TGCGCCAGCAGTGATAGCGGGAGAGGATACAATGAGCAGTTCTTC. The encoded protein is CASSDSGRGYNEQFF. This chain is built from TRBV10-1 and TRBJ2-1; TRBD2 matches 9 bases in the middle. Via the germline V gene (reference sequence), CDR1 is WNHNN and CDR2 SYGVQD. V and J are trimmed by 3 bases and 4 bases, and the gene matches miss 4 bases of the junction. From the cysteine up to the phenylalanine, the CDR3 has a length of 15 residues. The retained sequence is limited to the CDR3, 45 bases, with the frame set at the first base.